This TCR beta chain was sequenced for a study of T cell clones after liver transplantation. Study as a whole: TCRbeta sequencing after a pre-transplant mixed lymphocyte reaction identified graft-donor-reactive clones, later tracked in post-transplant blood.

The V gene's germline CDR1 is SGHTA and CDR2 FQGNSA. This CDR3 contains 16 residues. V was pared by 2 bases and J by 5 bases, with 18 bases between. Data came from immunoSEQ multiplex PCR; TCRdb stores just in-frame clones and leaves some out. Of tens of thousands of clones in the sample, 60% to 80% are singletons; the top ten hold approximately 10%. The specimen comprised CD4+ T cells from blood, sampled at the 22-month timepoint. The chain employs TRBV7-2 and TRBJ1-1, with D possibly being TRBD1 (6 bases). The clonotype comes from a human patient who received a liver transplant. Some T cells may originate from the graft donor. For the CDR3, the DNA is TGTGCCAGCAGCTTAAGTGGGCCAGGGGAAGGGACTGAAGCTTTCTTT. It translates to CASSLSGPGEGTEAFF. Full variable domain (outside the CDR3, taken from reference TRBV7-2 and TRBJ1-1): GAGVSQSPSNKVTEKGKDVELRCDPISGHTALYWYRQSLGQGLEFLIYFQGNSAPDKSGLPSDRFSAERTGGSVSTLTIQRTQQEDSAVYLCASSLSGPGEGTEAFFGQGTRLTVV.